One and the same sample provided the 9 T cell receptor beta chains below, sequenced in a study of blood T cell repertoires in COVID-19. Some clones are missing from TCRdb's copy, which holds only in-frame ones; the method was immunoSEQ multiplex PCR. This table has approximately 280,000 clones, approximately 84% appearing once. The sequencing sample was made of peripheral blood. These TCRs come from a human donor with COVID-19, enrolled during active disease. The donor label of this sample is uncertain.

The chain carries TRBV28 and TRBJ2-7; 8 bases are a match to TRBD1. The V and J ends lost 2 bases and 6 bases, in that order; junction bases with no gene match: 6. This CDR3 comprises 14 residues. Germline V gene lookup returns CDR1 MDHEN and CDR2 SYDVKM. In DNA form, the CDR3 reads TGTGCCAGCAGTTTACAGGGGGCGCAGAGCGAGCAGTACTTC. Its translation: CASSLQGAQSEQYF.

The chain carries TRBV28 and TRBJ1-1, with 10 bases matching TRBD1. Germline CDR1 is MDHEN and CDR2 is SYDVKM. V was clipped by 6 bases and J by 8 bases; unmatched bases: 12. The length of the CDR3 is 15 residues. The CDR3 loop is CASSPMTGGKAEAFF. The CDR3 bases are TGTGCCAGCAGCCCAATGACAGGGGGCAAGGCCGAAGCTTTCTTT. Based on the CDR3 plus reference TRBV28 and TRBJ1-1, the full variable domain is DVKVTQSSRYLVKRTGEKVFLECVQDMDHENMFWYRQDPGLGLRLIYFSYDVKMKEKGDIPEGYSVSREKKERFSLILESASTNQTSMYLCASSPMTGGKAEAFFGQGTRLTVV.

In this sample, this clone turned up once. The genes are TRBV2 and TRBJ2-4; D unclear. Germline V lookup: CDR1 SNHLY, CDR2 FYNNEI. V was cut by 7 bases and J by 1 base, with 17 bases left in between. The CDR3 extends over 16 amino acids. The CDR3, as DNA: TGTGCCAGCAACGGCCGACCAGAGGAGGCCAAAAACATTCAGTACTTC. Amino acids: CASNGRPEEAKNIQYF.

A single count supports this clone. CDR3 DNA: TGTGCCAGCAGTGTTAGTTACACAGATTCAGGAGGCTACACCTTC. Its translation: CASSVSYTDSGGYTF. This chain connects TRBV2 to TRBJ1-2; D is unresolved. V lost 4 bases, J lost 8 bases, and 20 bases lay in between. The CDR3 totals 15 residues. Per the germline V gene, CDR1 is SNHLY and CDR2 is FYNNEI.

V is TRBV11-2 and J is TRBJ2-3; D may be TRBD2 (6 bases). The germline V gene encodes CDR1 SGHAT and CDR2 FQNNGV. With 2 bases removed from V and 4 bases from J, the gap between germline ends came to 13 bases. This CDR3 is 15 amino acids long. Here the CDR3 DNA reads TGTGCCAGCAGCTTAAGCGGGCCGGATCCAGATACGCAGTATTTT. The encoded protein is CASSLSGPDPDTQYF.

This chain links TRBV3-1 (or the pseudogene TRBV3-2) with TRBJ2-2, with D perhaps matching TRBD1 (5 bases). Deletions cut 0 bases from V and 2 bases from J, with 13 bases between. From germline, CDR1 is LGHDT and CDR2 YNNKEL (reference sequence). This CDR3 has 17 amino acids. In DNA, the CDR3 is TGTGCCAGCAGCCAAGAGAAAGAACAGGCAAACACCGGGGAGCTGTTTTTT. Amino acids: CASSQEKEQANTGELFF.

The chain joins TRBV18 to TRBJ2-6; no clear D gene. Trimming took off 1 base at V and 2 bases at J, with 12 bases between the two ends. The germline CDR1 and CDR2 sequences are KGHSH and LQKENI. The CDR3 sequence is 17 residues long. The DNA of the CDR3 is TGTGCCAGCTCACCACGGGCTCCAGTCACTGGGGCCAACGTCCTGACTTTC. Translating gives CASSPRAPVTGANVLTF.

CDR3: CASSFTLAGGPTDTQYF. The DNA of the CDR3 is TGTGCCAGCAGCTTCACACTAGCGGGAGGGCCCACAGATACGCAGTATTTT. The rearrangement links TRBV7-3 to TRBJ2-3; 13 nucleotides line up with TRBD2. The germline V gene encodes CDR1 SGHTA and CDR2 FQGTGA. The CDR3 has 17 residues. V trimming: 3 bases; J trimming: 2 bases; junction bases outside the gene matches: 5.

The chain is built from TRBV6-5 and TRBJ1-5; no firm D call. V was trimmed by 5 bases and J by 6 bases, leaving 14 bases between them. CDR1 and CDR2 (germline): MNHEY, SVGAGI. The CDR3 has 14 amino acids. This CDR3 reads CASSLEGGGQPQHF. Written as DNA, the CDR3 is TGTGCCAGCAGTCTAGAGGGTGGCGGTCAGCCCCAGCATTTT.